This T cell receptor (beta chain) was profiled in a study of shared clonotypes between healthy human individuals. Study information: The cohort had two women and a few men, ages 18 to 49. General study findings and limits: What rarefaction showed was incomplete sorted-subset sequencing despite large depth.

CDR1 is SGHVS, CDR2 FNYEAQ, per germline. Trimming removed 3 bases from V and 0 bases from J, with 6 bases in between. The CDR3 length is 13 residues. Concerning this clone itself: Its matching antigen is unknown.

TCRdb's table, derived via immunoSEQ multiplex PCR, lists solely in-frame clones and lacks some. The data show hundreds of thousands of clones, under 80% seen once. This chain joins TRBV7-6 and TRBJ2-7; D unclear. The receptor was derived from a woman aged 25 to 39 in good health. The sample taken for sequencing was memory CD4+ T cells sorted from blood. Subset described: CD45RA-negative fraction. The CDR3 nucleotides are TGTGCCAGCAGCTTTGAGAGCTCCTACGAGCAGTACTTC. Its translation is CASSFESSYEQYF.